The rows below give T cell receptor beta chains drawn from one sample of a study of technical replicates of blood from several donors. Profiling relied on immunoSEQ multiplex PCR, and the TCRdb table lists in-frame clones only, not all of them. This table has about 66,000 clones, about 90% appearing once. The sample consisted of T cells isolated from PBMCs. These receptors were taken from a human donor in good health. Each CDR3 is given with its conserved first and last residue. Each record gives: V gene, D gene, J gene, clone size, CDR3 DNA, CDR3 protein. A D gene is named only where the DNA matches it firmly. The size field is filled for only some rows; it gives once, few, many or a size class.

v_call: TRBV29-1
d_call: .
j_call: TRBJ2-3
clone_size: .
cdr3_nt: TGCAGCGTCCCACTGCGGGCAAGCACAGATACGCAGTATTTT
cdr3_aa: CSVPLRASTDTQYF

v_call: TRBV5-1
d_call: TRBD1
j_call: TRBJ1-2
clone_size: .
cdr3_nt: TGCGCCAGCAGCGATTACAGGGGCGCTAACTATGGCTACACCTTC
cdr3_aa: CASSDYRGANYGYTF

v_call: TRBV19
d_call: .
j_call: TRBJ2-1
clone_size: .
cdr3_nt: TGTGCCAGTACGCGGGGGCAGAGCTCCTACAATGAGCAGTTCTTC
cdr3_aa: CASTRGQSSYNEQFF

v_call: TRBV7-2
d_call: .
j_call: TRBJ1-1
clone_size: few
cdr3_nt: TGTGCCAGCAGCTTAGCTTCCGCGGCAACTGAAGCTTTCTTT
cdr3_aa: CASSLASAATEAFF

v_call: TRBV10-3
d_call: TRBD1
j_call: TRBJ1-2
clone_size: few
cdr3_nt: TGTGCCATCAGCCAAACCAGGGGGCAGATAGGCTACACCTTC
cdr3_aa: CAISQTRGQIGYTF

v_call: TRBV7-8
d_call: .
j_call: TRBJ1-2
clone_size: .
cdr3_nt: TGTGCCAGCAGCTTTGGGGAGGAACAAGGCTACACCTTC
cdr3_aa: CASSFGEEQGYTF

v_call: TRBV5-8
d_call: TRBD1
j_call: TRBJ2-2
clone_size: .
cdr3_nt: TGTGCCAGCAGCTTGGGACAGGGGTTCACCGGGGAGCTGTTTTTT
cdr3_aa: CASSLGQGFTGELFF

v_call: TRBV27
d_call: TRBD1
j_call: TRBJ1-2
clone_size: once
cdr3_nt: TGTGCCAGCAGCAATTTTCCTAAAAAGGACAGGGTAGATGGCTACACCTTC
cdr3_aa: CASSNFPKKDRVDGYTF

v_call: TRBV6-5
d_call: TRBD1
j_call: TRBJ1-4
clone_size: once
cdr3_nt: TGTGCCAGCGGAAGACAGGGTGCAACTAATGAAAAACTGTTTTTT
cdr3_aa: CASGRQGATNEKLFF

v_call: TRBV9
d_call: .
j_call: TRBJ1-2
clone_size: once
cdr3_nt: TGTGCCAGCAGCCCCAGCACACGGGTTACCAACGGCTACACCTTC
cdr3_aa: CASSPSTRVTNGYTF

v_call: TRBV2
d_call: .
j_call: TRBJ1-4
clone_size: .
cdr3_nt: TGTGCCAGCAGTGAGCAACTGCCCGCTAATGAAAAACTGTTTTTT
cdr3_aa: CASSEQLPANEKLFF

v_call: TRBV18
d_call: TRBD1
j_call: TRBJ2-3
clone_size: .
cdr3_nt: TGTGCCAGCTCACCACCCGGGACAGGGATGTCAGATACGCAGTATTTT
cdr3_aa: CASSPPGTGMSDTQYF

v_call: TRBV4-1
d_call: .
j_call: TRBJ1-2
clone_size: .
cdr3_nt: TGCGCCAGCAGCCAGCGCGCAACGAACTATGGCTACACCTTC
cdr3_aa: CASSQRATNYGYTF

v_call: TRBV6-1
d_call: .
j_call: TRBJ2-3
clone_size: .
cdr3_nt: TGTGCCAGCAGTGAAAAAGTCGGGCTAGCGGATACGCAGTATTTT
cdr3_aa: CASSEKVGLADTQYF

v_call: TRBV25-1
d_call: .
j_call: TRBJ2-7
clone_size: few
cdr3_nt: TGTGCCAGCAGTGGGTATGACAGATACGAGCAGTACTTC
cdr3_aa: CASSGYDRYEQYF

v_call: TRBV29-1
d_call: TRBD1
j_call: TRBJ2-3
clone_size: .
cdr3_nt: TGCAGCGCGCGACCATATCGGACAGGTTCTGATACGCAGTATTTT
cdr3_aa: CSARPYRTGSDTQYF

v_call: TRBV2
d_call: TRBD1
j_call: TRBJ1-1
clone_size: .
cdr3_nt: TGTGCCAGCAGTGAAGCCTTATTCCGGGACAGATGGGTAGCTTTCTTT
cdr3_aa: CASSEALFRDRWVAFF

v_call: TRBV9
d_call: .
j_call: TRBJ2-7
clone_size: .
cdr3_nt: TGTGCCAGCAGCGTAGCCCCCGCTAACTACGAGCAGTACTTC
cdr3_aa: CASSVAPANYEQYF

v_call: TRBV7-3
d_call: .
j_call: TRBJ1-1
clone_size: .
cdr3_nt: TGTGCCAGCAGCGCCTACAGGAACACTGAAGCTTTCTTT
cdr3_aa: CASSAYRNTEAFF

v_call: TRBV5-8
d_call: TRBD2
j_call: TRBJ2-3
clone_size: once
cdr3_nt: TGTGCCAGCAGCTTGGGACTAGCGGGAGAAGATACGCAGTATTTT
cdr3_aa: CASSLGLAGEDTQYF

v_call: TRBV11-2
d_call: .
j_call: TRBJ1-5
clone_size: .
cdr3_nt: TGTGCCAGCAGCCGGTCGGGGGGAGACCAGCCCCAGCATTTT
cdr3_aa: CASSRSGGDQPQHF

v_call: TRBV18
d_call: .
j_call: TRBJ2-7
clone_size: .
cdr3_nt: TGTGCCAGCTCACGAGCCGATCACGAGCAGTACTTC
cdr3_aa: CASSRADHEQYF

v_call: TRBV7-9
d_call: TRBD1
j_call: TRBJ2-7
clone_size: .
cdr3_nt: TGTGCCAGCAGCTTCCCTCAGACAGGGACGAAAACCACTACCTACGAGCAGTACTTC
cdr3_aa: CASSFPQTGTKTTTYEQYF

v_call: TRBV27
d_call: TRBD1
j_call: TRBJ1-2
clone_size: .
cdr3_nt: TGTGCCAGCAGTGAGGACAGGGGCCGCTATGGCTACACCTTC
cdr3_aa: CASSEDRGRYGYTF

v_call: TRBV7-7
d_call: .
j_call: TRBJ2-7
clone_size: once
cdr3_nt: TGTGCTAGCAGCTTAGGGGACGGGAGCTCCTACGAGCAGTACTTC
cdr3_aa: CASSLGDGSSYEQYF

v_call: TRBV7-3
d_call: .
j_call: TRBJ2-1
clone_size: .
cdr3_nt: TGTGCCAGCAGCTTAAATTTCGTGGGTAGGGGCGATGAGCAGTTCTTC
cdr3_aa: CASSLNFVGRGDEQFF

v_call: TRBV6-5
d_call: TRBD1
j_call: TRBJ2-6
clone_size: once
cdr3_nt: TGTGCCAGCAGTTACACAGGGGTAGGGGCCAACGTCCTGACTTTC
cdr3_aa: CASSYTGVGANVLTF

v_call: TRBV10-2
d_call: TRBD2
j_call: TRBJ2-5
clone_size: .
cdr3_nt: TGCGCCAGCCGATATCTAAGCGGGAGAGTGGAGACCCAGTACTTC
cdr3_aa: CASRYLSGRVETQYF

v_call: TRBV6-5
d_call: .
j_call: TRBJ1-2
clone_size: few
cdr3_nt: TGTGCCAGCAGTTGGGCACAGGGTAACTATGGCTACACCTTC
cdr3_aa: CASSWAQGNYGYTF

v_call: TRBV9
d_call: .
j_call: TRBJ2-1
clone_size: .
cdr3_nt: TGTGCCAGCAGCGTAGGAGGACTTGGGTACAATGAGCAGTTCTTC
cdr3_aa: CASSVGGLGYNEQFF

v_call: TRBV7-9
d_call: .
j_call: TRBJ1-2
clone_size: .
cdr3_nt: TGTGCCAGCAGCCGGGACACCTCTAACTATGGCTACACCTTC
cdr3_aa: CASSRDTSNYGYTF

v_call: TRBV21-1
d_call: .
j_call: TRBJ1-1
clone_size: .
cdr3_nt: TGTGCCAGCAGCTCCCAAATTGCGGGAACTGTGAACACTGAAGCTTTCTTT
cdr3_aa: CASSSQIAGTVNTEAFF

v_call: TRBV25-1
d_call: TRBD1
j_call: TRBJ1-4
clone_size: .
cdr3_nt: TGTGCCAGCAGTGAAATCGGGACAGGGAATGAAAAACTGTTTTTT
cdr3_aa: CASSEIGTGNEKLFF

v_call: TRBV11-2
d_call: TRBD1
j_call: TRBJ1-2
clone_size: .
cdr3_nt: TGTGCCAGCAGCGAGTACGGGACAGGCTATGGCTACACCTTC
cdr3_aa: CASSEYGTGYGYTF